This T cell receptor (beta chain) emerged from a study of T-cell memory formation after mild COVID-19. From the 5' RACE reads, TCRdb called clonotypes with MiXCR, one entry per CDR3 protein. The table records about 430,000 distinct CDR3 sequences, 20% to 25% of them present only once. The CDR3 runs 16 residues. Between the trimmed V and J ends, which lost 4 bases and 5 bases, there was a span of 18 bases. Germline CDR1 reads SGHDN; CDR2 reads FVKESK. The sample consisted of PBMCs or a T cell subset sorted from them (not recorded which). The chain couples TRBV14 to TRBJ2-1; D might be TRBD2 (5 bases). The clonotype was recovered from an adult woman who had mild COVID-19 (a few samples of this study predate the infection). Cell type and time point are not known. The CDR3 DNA is TGTGCCAGCAGCCCCATCGGGCAGGAGGACCACAATGAGCAGTTCTTC. Its translation is CASSPIGQEDHNEQFF.